The 27 T cell receptor beta chains in this list originate from one sample, sequenced in a study of T cell responses to AZD1222 COVID-19 vaccine. TCRdb's table, derived via immunoSEQ multiplex PCR, lists solely in-frame clones and lacks some. The data contain fewer than 110,000 clones, 87% of them singletons. This specimen consisted of peripheral blood, obtained on day 0 of AZD1222 vaccination. These receptors were taken from an adult in good health.

V gene TRBV7-2 combines with J gene TRBJ2-3; D tentatively reads TRBD1 or TRBD2 (5 bases each). Germline V gene sequence: CDR1 SGHTA, CDR2 FQGNSA. V was shortened by 1 base and J by 4 bases, with 9 bases between the two germline ends. This CDR3 comprises 14 residues. The CDR3 sequence: CASSLGGAADTQYF. CDR3 sequence (DNA): TGTGCCAGCAGCTTAGGAGGGGCCGCAGATACGCAGTATTTT. Supplemented by reference TRBV7-2 and TRBJ2-3, the full variable domain reads GAGVSQSPSNKVTEKGKDVELRCDPISGHTALYWYRQSLGQGLEFLIYFQGNSAPDKSGLPSDRFSAERTGGSVSTLTIQRTQQEDSAVYLCASSLGGAADTQYFGPGTRLTVL.

This rearrangement joins TRBV7-9 to TRBJ2-6, with 9 positions matching TRBD1. Losses at the gene ends were 5 bases for V and 2 bases for J; bases not matched to a gene: 7. The CDR3 extends over 17 amino acids. Germline V gene lookup returns CDR1 SEHNR and CDR2 FQNEAQ (reference sequence). The CDR3 bases are TGTGCCAGCAGCCAGGGGACAGGGACCCCTGGGGCCAACGTCCTGACTTTC. Its protein is CASSQGTGTPGANVLTF.

The CDR3 nucleotides read TGCGCCAGCAGCCCCCAGTGGACCAGCGGGGGCACAGATACGCAGTATTTT. Translation gives CASSPQWTSGGTDTQYF. This chain joins TRBV5-1 and TRBJ2-3, with 7 bases that match TRBD2. Trimming removed 4 bases from V and 1 base from J; junction bases left unmatched: 12. In germline, CDR1 is SGHRS, CDR2 YFSETQ. The CDR3 is made up of 17 amino acids. Variable domain in full (rest from reference TRBV5-1 and TRBJ2-3): KAGVTQTPRYLIKTRGQQVTLSCSPISGHRSVSWYQQTPGQGLQFLFEYFSETQRNKGNFPGRFSGRQFSNSRSEMNVSTLELGDSALYLCASSPQWTSGGTDTQYFGPGTRLTVL.

This chain links TRBV12-3 or TRBV12-4 with TRBJ1-2, with 7 nucleotides matching TRBD1. This CDR3 region has 13 residues. The ends lost 5 bases at V and 5 bases at J; junction bases unmatched: 5. The CDR3 DNA follows: TGTGCCAGCAGTCGGACAGGTCTATATGGCTACACCTTC. Translating gives CASSRTGLYGYTF.

This rearrangement joins TRBV6-5 to TRBJ1-2; 8 bases align to TRBD1. CDR3 size: 14 residues. Per the germline V gene, CDR1 is MNHEY and CDR2 is SVGAGI. Unmatched junction bases numbered 3, after V lost 4 bases and J lost 2 bases. The CDR3 DNA is TGTGCCAGCAGTTTGGGACAGGAGAACTATGGCTACACCTTC. This translates into CASSLGQENYGYTF.

The J gene is TRBJ1-1, the V gene TRBV5-1, with TRBD1 as a possible D gene (6 bases). V dropped 0 bases and J dropped 1 base, with 10 bases sitting between them. The length of the CDR3 is 15 residues. Looked up from germline, CDR1 is SGHRS and CDR2 is YFSETQ. The CDR3 sequence: CASSLGGGANTEAFF. CDR3 coding DNA: TGCGCCAGCAGCTTGGGAGGGGGTGCGAACACTGAAGCTTTCTTT.

The rearrangement links TRBV24-1 to TRBJ1-5; no definite D call. This CDR3 is 13 amino acids long. Trimming took off 4 bases at V and 2 bases at J, with 5 bases between the two ends. CDR1 and CDR2 (germline): KGHDR, SFDVKD. This CDR3 is CATSEGGNQPQHF. In nucleotides, the CDR3 is TGTGCCACCAGTGAGGGTGGCAATCAGCCCCAGCATTTT.

The chain recombines TRBV3-1 (or the pseudogene TRBV3-2) with TRBJ1-1; unclear D gene. The V gene's germline CDR1 is LGHDT and CDR2 YNNKEL (reference sequence). Trimming removed 4 bases from V and 4 bases from J, with 13 bases in between. The CDR3 sequence is 14 residues long. The CDR3 sequence is CASSPRGFGTEAFF. Written as DNA, the CDR3 is TGTGCCAGCAGCCCCCGAGGGTTCGGCACTGAAGCTTTCTTT.

This chain connects TRBV10-2 to TRBJ2-7, with 11 nucleotides matching TRBD2. Germline lookup yields CDR1 WSHSY and CDR2 SAAADI. Trimming took 6 bases from V and 2 from J; bases not matched to a gene: 3. The CDR3 has 14 residues. The DNA of the CDR3 is TGCGCCAGCAGGGTAGCGGGAGGGCCCTACGAGCAGTACTTC. Translating gives CASRVAGGPYEQYF.

This clone was recorded only once. This chain links TRBV18 with TRBJ1-1; the D is unclear. The V gene lost 5 bases and the J gene lost 5 bases, with 9 bases spanning the gap. Germline assignment: CDR1 KGHSH and CDR2 LQKENI. CDR3 length: 12 amino acids. The CDR3 here is CASSLPGTEAFF. The DNA of the CDR3 is TGTGCCAGCTCATTGCCGGGGACTGAAGCTTTCTTT.

This chain links TRBV11-2 with TRBJ2-3; 7 bases match TRBD1. CDR1 and CDR2 from the germline V gene are SGHAT and FQNNGV. The junction had 8 bases not matched to a gene; V was cut back by 5 bases and J by 0 bases. CDR3 size: 16 residues. In DNA, the CDR3 is TGTGCCAGCAGCACACAGGGGCTACCTAGCACAGATACGCAGTATTTT. Its protein product is CASSTQGLPSTDTQYF.

V gene TRBV28 combines with J gene TRBJ2-7; a possible D gene is TRBD2 (6 bases). CDR3 length: 14 amino acids. Trimming took 4 bases from V and 9 from J, leaving 19 bases between them. Germline V gene data show CDR1 as MDHEN and CDR2 as SYDVKM. CDR3 bases: TGTGCCAGCAGTTCGCCGGGACGGACTACCGCGCAGTACTTC. Translation gives CASSSPGRTTAQYF. The variable domain in full, completed from reference TRBV28 and TRBJ2-7, reads DVKVTQSSRYLVKRTGEKVFLECVQDMDHENMFWYRQDPGLGLRLIYFSYDVKMKEKGDIPEGYSVSREKKERFSLILESASTNQTSMYLCASSSPGRTTAQYFGPGTRLTVT.

The chain links TRBV6-4 to TRBJ2-7; 10 bases are a match to TRBD2. With 6 bases clipped from V and 3 bases from J, the junction kept 8 bases outside the gene matches. The V gene's germline CDR1 is MRHNA and CDR2 SNTAGT. This CDR3 contains 15 residues. This CDR3 reads CASSALAGEVYEQYF. The CDR3 DNA follows: TGTGCCAGCAGCGCTCTAGCGGGAGAGGTCTACGAGCAGTACTTC.

This CDR3 reads CASSLADTGINEQFF. CDR3 nucleotides: TGCGCCAGCAGCTTGGCCGACACAGGAATCAATGAGCAGTTCTTC. The chain recombines TRBV5-1 with TRBJ2-1; tentatively, D is TRBD1 (5 bases). Trimming shortened V by 0 bases and J by 6 bases, and 13 bases separated the two germline ends. The germline CDR1 and CDR2 sequences are SGHRS and YFSETQ. The CDR3 covers 15 residues.

The chain joins TRBV9 to TRBJ1-2, with D possibly being TRBD1 (6 bases). The germline V and J ends were trimmed by 0 bases and 1 base, with 10 bases remaining between them. The CDR3 contains 15 residues. Germline V lookup: CDR1 SGDLS, CDR2 YYNGEE. The CDR3 DNA sequence: TGTGCCAGCAGCGTAGGGTCACAGGGTAACTATGGCTACACCTTC. This gives the protein CASSVGSQGNYGYTF.

The rearrangement joins TRBV15 to TRBJ1-6; 7 nucleotides match TRBD1. This CDR3 has 16 amino acids. The V gene's germline CDR1 is LNHNV and CDR2 YYDKDF (reference sequence). The J segment lost 4 bases and the V segment lost 6 bases, leaving 9 bases of the junction unmatched. CDR3 sequence reads: CATSPRGDRYNSPLHF. CDR3 coding DNA: TGTGCCACCAGTCCCAGGGGGGACAGATATAATTCACCCCTCCACTTT.

V is TRBV10-3 and J is TRBJ1-3, with no clear D. The CDR3 sequence is 14 residues long. V lost 4 bases, J lost 0 bases, and 7 bases lay in between. Germline V gene lookup returns CDR1 ENHRY and CDR2 SYGVKD. In DNA, the CDR3 is TGTGCCATCAGTGCAGCGAGCTCTGGAAACACCATATATTTT. Protein: CAISAASSGNTIYF.

The chain recombines TRBV28 with TRBJ1-1, with D maybe TRBD1 (5 bases). Germline CDR1 is MDHEN and CDR2 is SYDVKM. V dropped 7 bases and J dropped 2 bases, with 17 bases sitting between them. The CDR3 sequence is 15 residues long. The CDR3 loop is CASTVPGEGNTEAFF. The CDR3 DNA sequence: TGTGCCAGCACCGTTCCGGGGGAGGGAAACACTGAAGCTTTCTTT. Full variable domain (missing parts from reference TRBV28 and TRBJ1-1): DVKVTQSSRYLVKRTGEKVFLECVQDMDHENMFWYRQDPGLGLRLIYFSYDVKMKEKGDIPEGYSVSREKKERFSLILESASTNQTSMYLCASTVPGEGNTEAFFGQGTRLTVV.

The chain has TRBV7-8 and TRBJ1-1; 8 nucleotides line up with TRBD1. Germline trimming cut 5 bases from V and 4 bases from J; bases unmatched to any gene: 9. This CDR3 comprises 15 residues. The germline gives CDR1 SGHVS, CDR2 FQNEAQ. This chain's CDR3 is CASSAFRGQGTEAFF. CDR3 DNA sequence: TGTGCCAGCAGCGCATTCAGGGGGCAGGGCACTGAAGCTTTCTTT. The full variable domain, with the rest looked up from reference TRBV7-8 and TRBJ1-1, is GAGVSQSPRYKVAKRGQDVALRCDPISGHVSLFWYQQALGQGPEFLTYFQNEAQLDKSGLPSDRFFAERPEGSVSTLKIQRTQQEDSAVYLCASSAFRGQGTEAFFGQGTRLTVV.

The chain has TRBV28 and TRBJ1-2; 10 bases map to TRBD1. The germline CDR1 and CDR2 sequences are MDHEN and SYDVKM. V was clipped by 4 bases and J by 7 bases; unmatched bases: 6. The CDR3 sequence is 14 residues long. CDR3 loop: CASSSDGTGVGYTF. CDR3 in DNA: TGTGCCAGCAGTTCGGATGGGACAGGGGTTGGCTACACCTTC.

V and J are TRBV28 and TRBJ2-1, with TRBD1 as a possible D gene (5 bases). The length of the CDR3 is 13 residues. The V end was cut by 8 bases, the J end by 6 bases, with 14 bases between. Germline loops: CDR1 MDHEN, CDR2 SYDVKM. The CDR3 nucleotides are TGTGCCAGCCTGCAGGGTATGGGCAATGAGCAGTTCTTC. Protein sequence: CASLQGMGNEQFF.

The sample holds one count of this clone. The chain recombines TRBV30 with TRBJ1-6; 7 nucleotides align to TRBD1. The junction had 9 bases not matched to a gene; V was cut back by 3 bases and J by 4 bases. The CDR3 extends over 16 amino acids. Germline CDR1 is GTSNPN and CDR2 is SVGIG (reference sequence). The CDR3 bases are TGTGCCTGGAGGTCCCAAGGGACAGCATATAATTCACCCCTCCACTTT. Residues: CAWRSQGTAYNSPLHF.

A single count supports this clone. The rearrangement links TRBV18 to TRBJ1-6; maybe TRBD1 (5 bases). Germline V CDR1 and CDR2: KGHSH, LQKENI. The CDR3 runs 15 residues. The germline V and J ends were trimmed by 2 bases and 6 bases, with 11 bases remaining between them. The CDR3: CASSPRGSGNSPLHF. Written as DNA, the CDR3 is TGTGCCAGCTCACCAAGGGGAAGTGGTAATTCACCCCTCCACTTT.

The rearrangement links TRBV19 to TRBJ2-4, with TRBD2 matching over 8 bases. The CDR3 is 13 residues long. Germline CDR1 LNHDA, CDR2 SQIVND (reference sequence). Trimming at V came to 4 bases and at J to 11 bases, leaving 7 bases not matched to a gene. In DNA form, the CDR3 reads TGTGCCAGTAGTACAGTGGGACTAGGGGTTCAGTACTTC. Amino acids: CASSTVGLGVQYF.

The gene calls are TRBV28 and TRBJ1-2; 7 bases agree with TRBD1. Germline loops: CDR1 MDHEN, CDR2 SYDVKM. Trimming removed 5 bases from V and 7 bases from J; junction bases left unmatched: 7. This CDR3 spans 13 amino acids. CDR3 nucleotides: TGTGCCAGCAGTCCGGGACAGTTCCTTGGCTACACCTTC. Its protein is CASSPGQFLGYTF.

This chain joins TRBV11-2 and TRBJ2-1; D is unclear. This CDR3 is built from 16 residues. The germline V gene encodes CDR1 SGHAT and CDR2 FQNNGV. V was pared by 0 bases and J by 0 bases, with 9 bases between. DNA of the CDR3: TGTGCCAGCAGCTTAGACGGCTTAAGCTCCTACAATGAGCAGTTCTTC. Protein: CASSLDGLSSYNEQFF.

The J gene is TRBJ2-1, the V gene TRBV7-6, with D perhaps matching TRBD1 (6 bases). V shed 5 bases and J shed 11 bases, with 16 bases lying between them. The CDR3 runs to 13 residues. Germline V gives CDR1 SGHVS, CDR2 FNYEAQ. This CDR3 is CASSPEVGDKQFF. The CDR3 DNA follows: TGTGCCAGCAGCCCTGAGGTCGGGGACAAGCAGTTCTTC.